These T cell receptor beta chains were read from a single sample in a study of STAT5B mutations in CD4+ large granular lymphocyte leukemia. Repertoires were generated with immunoSEQ multiplex PCR, while TCRdb's copy carries only in-frame clones and drops some. This table has tens of thousands of clones, about four fifths appearing once. Sequenced material: CD4+ T cells from blood buffy coats. The receptor set was obtained from a human donor in good health. Each CDR3 is given with its conserved first and last residue. Fields, in order: D gene, V gene, clone size, J gene, CDR3 DNA, CDR3 protein. The D gene is left open where the match is weak. Some rows have no size entry. The others give once, few or many, or a class for an expanded clone.

TRBD2	TRBV5-4	.	TRBJ2-1	TGTGCCAGCAGCCCTACTAGCGGGGATTACAATGAGCAGTTCTTC	CASSPTSGDYNEQFF
TRBD2	TRBV9	.	TRBJ2-3	TGTGCCAGCAGCTCGGGACTAGCGGGAGGTGTAGATACGCAGTATTTT	CASSSGLAGGVDTQYF
.	TRBV27	.	TRBJ1-2	TGTGCCAGCAGCCCCAGGGGCTCTGGCTACACCTTC	CASSPRGSGYTF
.	TRBV5-4	.	TRBJ2-1	TGTGCCAGCAGCTTACTAACCGGGACGGCCAATGAGCAGTTCTTC	CASSLLTGTANEQFF
TRBD1	TRBV6-5	.	TRBJ1-5	TGTGCCAGCAGTTACTCGACAGGGGGGCATCAGCCCCAGCATTTT	CASSYSTGGHQPQHF
TRBD2	TRBV19	few	TRBJ2-1	TGTGCCAGTAGTATCGGACTAGCTGGGGAGCAGTTCTTC	CASSIGLAGEQFF
TRBD2	TRBV6-1	.	TRBJ2-3	TGTGCCAGCAGTGCTGGGACTAGCGGGAGGGCCTTTGATACGCAGTATTTT	CASSAGTSGRAFDTQYF
.	TRBV6-1	once	TRBJ2-3	TGTGCCAGCAGTGAAGTGAGACAGATCACAGATACGCAGTATTTT	CASSEVRQITDTQYF
.	TRBV12-2	few	TRBJ1-1	TGTGCAAGTCGCTTAGGTGTACGGGACACTGAAGCTTTCTTT	CASRLGVRDTEAFF
.	TRBV9	.	TRBJ2-3	TGTGCCAGCAGCGTAGTAAGCAGCACAGATACGCAGTATTTT	CASSVVSSTDTQYF
TRBD1	TRBV7-9	.	TRBJ2-3	TGTGCCAGCAGCTTTAGTCGACAGGGGATAGATACGCAGTATTTT	CASSFSRQGIDTQYF
TRBD1	TRBV28	.	TRBJ2-5	TGTGCCAGCAGTGCAACGCCTGACAGGGGAGGAGAGACCCAGTACTTC	CASSATPDRGGETQYF
TRBD2	TRBV4-2	.	TRBJ2-1	TGTGCCAGCAGCCAATCGGGGACTAGTCAGATTCGCAATGAGCAGTTCTTC	CASSQSGTSQIRNEQFF
.	TRBV11-2	.	TRBJ2-7	TGTGCCAGCAGCTTAGCACAGGCCTACGAGCAGTACTTC	CASSLAQAYEQYF
TRBD2	TRBV7-9	.	TRBJ2-4	TGTGCCAGCAGCCCTAGCGCGCTAGCGGGAGGGAGGAAAAACATTCAGTACTTC	CASSPSALAGGRKNIQYF
TRBD1	TRBV18	.	TRBJ2-7	TGTGCCAGCTCACTATCCACAGGGGGCGACGAGCAGTACTTC	CASSLSTGGDEQYF
.	TRBV7-2	.	TRBJ1-2	TGTGCCAGCAGCTTAGGGGGGGGCGCTGATGGCTACACCTTC	CASSLGGGADGYTF
TRBD2	TRBV19	.	TRBJ2-2	TGTGCCAGTAGTATTCTAGCGGGAGTGGGCGGGGAGCTGTTTTTT	CASSILAGVGGELFF
.	TRBV28	.	TRBJ1-3	TGTGCCAGCAGTTTATTTGGATCAGGAAACACCATATATTTT	CASSLFGSGNTIYF
TRBD1	TRBV28	.	TRBJ2-7	TGTGCCAGCATGAGACAGGGGGCTTCCGAGCAGTACTTC	CASMRQGASEQYF
.	TRBV19	.	TRBJ1-4	TGTGCCAGTAGTATACAAGCGGACAGCACAACTAATGAAAAACTGTTTTTT	CASSIQADSTTNEKLFF
.	TRBV7-9	few	TRBJ1-5	TGTGCCAGCAGCTTAGGGGACTACTTCAATCAGCCCCAGCATTTT	CASSLGDYFNQPQHF
.	TRBV9	.	TRBJ2-2	TGTGCCAGCAGCGGGTCATGGGGCGGGACCGGGGAGCTGTTTTTT	CASSGSWGGTGELFF
TRBD2	TRBV7-9	.	TRBJ2-3	TGTGCCAGCAGCGCGGGACTAGCGGAAGTCCGGGATACGCAGTATTTT	CASSAGLAEVRDTQYF
TRBD1	TRBV11-2	.	TRBJ1-6	TGTGCCAGCAGCCCTCCGGGACAGGGGTATTCACCCCTCCACTTT	CASSPPGQGYSPLHF
TRBD2	TRBV4-3	once	TRBJ2-7	TGCGCCAGCAGCCAAGATCTAGCGGGCAACTACGAGCAGTACTTC	CASSQDLAGNYEQYF
.	TRBV13	few	TRBJ1-2	TGTGCCAGCAGCTTAGGACAGAACTATGGCTACACCTTC	CASSLGQNYGYTF
.	TRBV7-2	.	TRBJ2-3	TGTGCCAGCAGCTCCCAGGCCGGCTACACAGATACGCAGTATTTT	CASSSQAGYTDTQYF
.	TRBV4-1	.	TRBJ2-7	TGCGCCAGCAGCTCTCCGGGACGGGCCTACGAGCAGTACTTC	CASSSPGRAYEQYF
.	TRBV4-2	.	TRBJ2-5	TGTGCCAGCAGCCAAACAGCGTTGGAGACCCAGTACTTC	CASSQTALETQYF
.	TRBV7-2	.	TRBJ2-1	TGTGCCAGCAGCATCCAGGGTAACGATGAGCAGTTCTTC	CASSIQGNDEQFF
TRBD1	TRBV28	few	TRBJ1-5	TGTGCCAGCAGTCCCTCGGGACAGGGAATAAGCAAGCCCCAGCATTTT	CASSPSGQGISKPQHF
.	TRBV5-1	.	TRBJ1-1	TGCGCCAGCAGCTTGGACAGTTTGAACACTGAAGCTTTCTTT	CASSLDSLNTEAFF
.	TRBV5-6	.	TRBJ2-3	TGTGCCAGCAGCTTTTTCATGGAGGCTTCGCAGTATTTT	CASSFFMEASQYF
.	TRBV19	.	TRBJ2-7	TGTGCCAGTAGTATAAACGGGGCCCCGAACTACGAGCAGTACTTC	CASSINGAPNYEQYF
TRBD1	TRBV4-1	.	TRBJ2-4	TGCGCCAGCAGCCAAGAATTGAGACAGGGTAGGACCAAAAACATTCAGTACTTC	CASSQELRQGRTKNIQYF
TRBD2	TRBV10-3	.	TRBJ2-3	TGTGCCATCAGCTATAGCGGGAGGACAGATACGCAGTATTTT	CAISYSGRTDTQYF
TRBD1	TRBV5-4	.	TRBJ2-1	TGTGCCAGCAGCGACAAACAGGGGAGCGATGAGCAGTTCTTC	CASSDKQGSDEQFF
.	TRBV25-1	.	TRBJ1-2	TGTGCCAGCAGTGAAGGGGGCTTTGGGTATGGCTACACCTTC	CASSEGGFGYGYTF
.	TRBV11-2	.	TRBJ1-2	TGTGCCAGCAGCTCTAACTATGGCTACACCTTC	CASSSNYGYTF
.	TRBV28	.	TRBJ2-7	TGTGCCAGCAGTTTATTCTGGGGCAACTCCTACGAGCAGTACTTC	CASSLFWGNSYEQYF
.	TRBV6-5	.	TRBJ2-7	TGTGCCAGCAGTTACCGTGGGAACTCCTACGAGCAGTACTTC	CASSYRGNSYEQYF
TRBD2	TRBV11-2	.	TRBJ2-1	TGTGCCAGCAGCTTAGGAGCGGGAGGGTCCGATGAGCAGTTCTTC	CASSLGAGGSDEQFF
TRBD2	TRBV2	few	TRBJ2-7	TGTGCCAGCATCCTTACACTAGCGGGGGGCTACGAGCAGTACTTC	CASILTLAGGYEQYF
.	TRBV29-1	.	TRBJ2-2	TGCAGCGTCCATTCAGGTCCGGGTACCGGGGAGCTGTTTTTT	CSVHSGPGTGELFF
TRBD1	TRBV6-5	.	TRBJ2-5	TGTGCCAGCAGTTACTTGACAGGGATCGAGACCCAGTACTTC	CASSYLTGIETQYF
.	TRBV7-8	.	TRBJ1-2	TGTGCCAGCAGCTTATATGGAAGGGACAATAACTATGGCTACACCTTC	CASSLYGRDNNYGYTF
.	TRBV23-1	.	TRBJ1-5	TGCGCCAGCAGTCAATCTGGTGTCTGGAATCAGCCCCAGCATTTT	CASSQSGVWNQPQHF
TRBD2	TRBV4-2	.	TRBJ2-2	TGTGCCAGCAGCCAAGAGCTACTAGCGGGAGAGGGGGGCACCGGGGAGCTGTTTTTT	CASSQELLAGEGGTGELFF
.	TRBV18	.	TRBJ2-7	TGTGCCAGCTCACCACCGGGGGTCCCCTACGAGCAGTACTTC	CASSPPGVPYEQYF
TRBD1	TRBV27	.	TRBJ1-2	TGTGCCAGCAGTTTATCGGGAGGGGGCAGTGGCTACACCTTC	CASSLSGGGSGYTF
TRBD1	TRBV28	.	TRBJ1-1	TGTGCCAGCAGTTCGGGACAGGGGGCTCCTCCAACTGAAGCTTTCTTT	CASSSGQGAPPTEAFF